These 3 T cell receptor beta chains came from one sample sequenced in a study of Ad26.COV2.S vaccination and SARS-CoV-2 variants. Profiled with immunoSEQ multiplex PCR; TCRdb holds only in-frame clones, not every one. Of 350,000 to 550,000 clones in the sample, approximately 92% were seen once. Noted treatment: about 20 received Ad26.COV2.S at low or high dose, single or two shots; about 5 received placebo; per-sample allocation not given. Collection of samples fell on day 63 after the first vaccine or placebo injection. Material: peripheral blood, obtained in a trial of Ad26.COV2.S vaccine versus placebo. The receptors derive from a person between 18 and 59 years old who received the Ad26.COV2.S COVID-19 vaccine or a placebo.

This chain uses TRBV18 with TRBJ2-3, with 8 positions matching TRBD2. The CDR3 consists of 18 residues. V trimming: 4 bases; J trimming: 4 bases; junction bases outside the gene matches: 16. Looked up from germline, CDR1 is KGHSH and CDR2 is LQKENI. Written as DNA, the CDR3 is TGTGCCAGCTCACTCTATGTCGGGGGGGACCCTATCGCAGATACGCAGTATTTT. Its translation is CASSLYVGGDPIADTQYF.

The genes are TRBV4-3 and TRBJ1-1; possible D gene TRBD1, 6 bases. The CDR3 extends over 16 amino acids. CDR1 LGHNA and CDR2 YSLEER come from the germline V gene. V was clipped by 2 bases and J by 3 bases, with 16 bases between them. CDR3 residues: CASSQTGIWGDTEAFF. Written as DNA, the CDR3 is TGCGCCAGCAGCCAAACAGGGATTTGGGGGGACACTGAAGCTTTCTTT.

CDR3 nucleotide sequence: TGTGCCAGCAGCCCCCGGCAGGGGGACACTGAAGCTTTCTTT. Protein: CASSPRQGDTEAFF. The chain uses TRBV9 and TRBJ1-1; 7 nucleotides align to TRBD1. The J segment lost 3 bases and the V segment lost 4 bases, leaving 6 bases of the junction unmatched. The CDR3 totals 14 residues. CDR1 is SGDLS and CDR2 is YYNGEE in the germline V gene.